This TCR beta chain stems from a study of T cells in Graves' hyperthyroidism and ophthalmopathy. Study-level information: The initial diagnosis was the point when peripheral blood was collected, ahead of any treatment.

The TCR beta CDR3 regions underwent amplification using RNA transcripts as the source. HTBI primers drove first-round RT-PCR of the TCR CDR3. TCRdb reprocessed the multiplex PCR reads with MiXCR, giving one entry per CDR3 protein. Among 90,000 to 120,000 distinct CDR3 sequences listed, more than 15% were seen once. Trimming cost V 0 bases and J 5 bases, with 28 bases left between them. The CDR3 sequence is 20 residues long. The germline V gene has CDR1 MNHEY and CDR2 SVGEGT. Cells are PBMCs isolated from around 10 ml of fresh blood. The TCR originated in a woman aged 50 to 60 with Graves' hyperthyroidism. Sequencing was done on a sample of blood. The chain couples TRBV6-2 or TRBV6-3 to TRBJ1-2, with unresolved D. This CDR3 reads CASSYSNNYGPRTATYGYTF. Here the CDR3 DNA reads TGTGCCAGCAGTTACTCGAATAATTACGGTCCGAGGACGGCTACGTATGGCTACACCTTC.